The following is a T cell receptor (beta chain) sequence with its context. What it recognizes is unknown. Together with a sample-barcoded 5' primer, a J-beta primer mix was included in a second PCR lasting about 7 to 12 cycles. Unique molecular identifiers of 12 random nucleotides labeled each cDNA. MiXCR, run by TCRdb on the 5' RACE reads, gives a single entry per CDR3 protein. The table records roughly 720,000 distinct CDR3 sequences, approximately 55% of them present only once. The sample is drawn from a study of blood T cells in healthy people across ages. Study conclusions and caveats: There was a strong correlation between TCR beta diversity and naive T cell percentage.

CDR3 length: 13 amino acids. Germline loops: CDR1 SNHLY, CDR2 FYNNEI. Samples each had at least 5.5 micrograms of total RNA extracted. The V gene is TRBV2, the J gene TRBJ2-5; TRBD2 aligns across 8 bases. The J call may be in error: the DNA end matches TRBJ2-7 better. The clonotype originates from an elderly man in good health. Specimen: blood. CDR3 sequence reads: CASRGGLGDEQYF. CDR3 DNA sequence: TGTGCCAGCAGAGGGGGACTAGGGGACGAGCAGTACTTC.